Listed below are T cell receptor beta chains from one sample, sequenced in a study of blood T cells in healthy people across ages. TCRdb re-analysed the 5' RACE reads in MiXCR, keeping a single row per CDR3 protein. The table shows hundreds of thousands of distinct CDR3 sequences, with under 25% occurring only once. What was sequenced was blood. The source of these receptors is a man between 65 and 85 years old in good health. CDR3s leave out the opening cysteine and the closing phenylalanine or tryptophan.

CDR3 protein: SAEDRGTSYEQY
V gene: TRBV20-1
J gene: TRBJ2-7

CDR3 protein: ASSFGPNQPQH
V gene: TRBV28
J gene: TRBJ1-5

CDR3 protein: ASSGSWGANVLT
V gene: TRBV19
J gene: TRBJ2-6

CDR3 protein: ASSLAVSANTGELF
V gene: TRBV11-2
J gene: TRBJ2-2

CDR3 protein: SAIGGGTKNIQY
V gene: TRBV20-1
J gene: TRBJ2-4

CDR3 protein: ASSPVAGHTGELF
V gene: TRBV7-2
J gene: TRBJ2-2

CDR3 protein: ASSEAANSNQPQH
V gene: TRBV2
J gene: TRBJ1-5

CDR3 protein: ASSPGLAGGPIYNEQF
V gene: TRBV14
J gene: TRBJ2-1

CDR3 protein: ASSLGWQGAGNEQF
V gene: TRBV27
J gene: NA

CDR3 protein: ASRKDSLSYEQY
V gene: TRBV2
J gene: TRBJ2-7

CDR3 protein: ASRGGQGGYNEQF
V gene: TRBV2
J gene: TRBJ2-1

CDR3 protein: ASSFPGYGTEAF
V gene: TRBV12-3/TRBV12-4
J gene: TRBJ1-1

CDR3 protein: SSRDSGSLDTQY
V gene: TRBV29-1
J gene: TRBJ2-3

CDR3 protein: SVRGQALVNEHF
V gene: TRBV29-1
J gene: TRBJ2-5

CDR3 protein: ASSQDPDRGTYEQY
V gene: TRBV4-1
J gene: TRBJ2-7

CDR3 protein: ASSSSTDHLRGPNYGYT
V gene: TRBV21-1
J gene: TRBJ1-2

CDR3 protein: VSSLAGGTGEFYSGANVLT
V gene: TRBV7-2
J gene: TRBJ2-6

CDR3 protein: ASSQHNEAF
V gene: TRBV14
J gene: TRBJ1-1

CDR3 protein: ASSLEIAGGHGGETQY
V gene: TRBV5-1
J gene: TRBJ2-5

CDR3 protein: ASSWTGGGGEPF
V gene: TRBV5-1
J gene: TRBJ2-2

CDR3 protein: ASSFGARNTGELF
V gene: TRBV12-3/TRBV12-4
J gene: TRBJ2-2

CDR3 protein: ASSLEDAYEQY
V gene: TRBV5-1
J gene: TRBJ2-7

CDR3 protein: ASSGLAATYEQY
V gene: TRBV3-1
J gene: NA

CDR3 protein: ASTAGPPNEQF
V gene: TRBV6-2/TRBV6-3
J gene: TRBJ2-1

CDR3 protein: ASSPRDASYEQY
V gene: TRBV28
J gene: TRBJ2-7

CDR3 protein: ASSPPGVPFYEQY
V gene: TRBV4-1
J gene: TRBJ2-7

CDR3 protein: ASRRDGGDEQF
V gene: TRBV19
J gene: NA

CDR3 protein: SARVLPASGTGSAQY
V gene: TRBV20-1
J gene: TRBJ2-5

CDR3 protein: ASSLDASVYNEQF
V gene: TRBV11-2
J gene: TRBJ2-1

CDR3 protein: ASSGRNSYEQY
V gene: TRBV6-1
J gene: NA

CDR3 protein: SAYNRVVGTEAF
V gene: TRBV20-1
J gene: TRBJ1-1

CDR3 protein: AWRGGAFSPLH
V gene: TRBV30
J gene: TRBJ1-6

CDR3 protein: AWSVKEETQY
V gene: TRBV30
J gene: TRBJ2-5

CDR3 protein: ASSWGTSTDTQY
V gene: TRBV27
J gene: TRBJ2-3

CDR3 protein: ASSFGTSGETQY
V gene: TRBV5-6
J gene: TRBJ2-5

CDR3 protein: ASSARTDRDEQY
V gene: TRBV5-1
J gene: NA

CDR3 protein: ASSTYGLAGVEQY
V gene: TRBV3-1
J gene: TRBJ2-7

CDR3 protein: ASSQEIGEGDT
V gene: TRBV4-1
J gene: TRBJ1-2

CDR3 protein: SARVLREQEKLF
V gene: TRBV20-1
J gene: TRBJ1-4

CDR3 protein: ASSVDSLSYNEQF
V gene: TRBV9
J gene: TRBJ2-1

CDR3 protein: SAPSDRGNTEAF
V gene: TRBV20-1
J gene: TRBJ1-1

CDR3 protein: ATSDSQGGSYNEQF
V gene: TRBV24-1
J gene: TRBJ2-1

CDR3 protein: ASSGVVELNEKLF
V gene: TRBV2
J gene: TRBJ1-4

CDR3 protein: ASSYGMGNTEAF
V gene: TRBV6-5
J gene: TRBJ1-1

CDR3 protein: ASSQGTGRWYEQY
V gene: TRBV4-1
J gene: NA

CDR3 protein: ASSPVGATNEKLF
V gene: TRBV5-1
J gene: TRBJ1-4

CDR3 protein: ASSQAGESRETQY
V gene: TRBV7-9
J gene: TRBJ2-5

CDR3 protein: ASRFGGVETQY
V gene: TRBV28
J gene: TRBJ2-5

CDR3 protein: ASSGDRATYEQY
V gene: TRBV19
J gene: TRBJ2-7

CDR3 protein: ASSLRQGGSNEKLF
V gene: TRBV7-2
J gene: TRBJ1-4

CDR3 protein: ASSLQDGSPLH
V gene: TRBV7-9
J gene: TRBJ1-6

CDR3 protein: ASSTRQNSYEQY
V gene: TRBV5-6
J gene: TRBJ2-7

CDR3 protein: ASSQSGQGGKTQY
V gene: TRBV4-1
J gene: TRBJ2-5

CDR3 protein: ASSQDLGLLGDTQY
V gene: TRBV14
J gene: TRBJ2-3

CDR3 protein: SAGKQRQGAAGNTIH
V gene: TRBV20-1
J gene: TRBJ1-3